Presented here are 8 T cell receptor beta chains from one specimen sequenced in a study of cytomegalovirus exposure and HLA in healthy donors (dated by TCRdb to the late 2010s). The method was the immunoSEQ multiplex PCR assay. TCRdb took over this immuneACCESS table, retaining in-frame rearrangements with V and J assigned. Such tables are incomplete; in checked studies, under half of the missing clones stem from an unresolved V gene, and the remainder is unexplained. The sample table lists approximately 190,000 clones, approximately 80% of them with a count of one. About 7% of the sample lies in the top ten. The sequenced sample consisted of PBMCs. The receptors stem from a man in his late teens or twenties in good health and CMV-seropositive.

The J gene is TRBJ2-3, the V gene TRBV4-2; TRBD2 aligns across 7 bases. The CDR3 runs to 13 residues. Germline assignment: CDR1 LGHNA and CDR2 YNFKEQ. The V segment lost 0 bases and the J segment 10 bases; nucleotides outside the gene matches: 4. CDR3 amino acids: CASSQDWAGAQYF. The CDR3 coding sequence is TGTGCCAGCAGCCAAGACTGGGCGGGGGCGCAGTATTTT.

The J gene is TRBJ1-4, the V gene TRBV27, with TRBD1 as a possible D gene (6 bases). V gave up 5 bases and J gave up 7 bases, with 20 bases separating them. Germline-derived CDR1 and CDR2 are MNHEY and SMNVEV (reference sequence). This CDR3 has 16 amino acids. The CDR3, as DNA: TGTGCCAGCAGTCGTTTGATGTTGGGGGCTACTGAAAAACTGTTTTTT. It codes for CASSRLMLGATEKLFF.

This clone was observed a handful of times. This sequence joins TRBV12-5 and TRBJ1-1; D not certain. V was pared by 3 bases and J by 1 base, with 6 bases between. The CDR3 loop spans 13 amino acids. CDR1 LGHNT and CDR2 FRNRAP come from the germline V gene. The CDR3 DNA follows: TGTGCTAGTGGTTTAGGCGGGAACACTGAAGCTTTCTTT. Translated, it gives CASGLGGNTEAFF.

The gene calls are TRBV30 and TRBJ1-1; tentatively, D is TRBD1 (5 bases). CDR1 is GTSNPN and CDR2 is SVGIG in the germline V gene (reference sequence). V was trimmed by 0 bases and J by 8 bases, leaving 7 bases between them. This CDR3 has 11 residues. The CDR3 nucleotides are TGTGCCTGGAGTGTACGGGGGGAAGCTTTCTTT. Its protein product is CAWSVRGEAFF.

The chain uses TRBV5-1 and TRBJ2-1; TRBD2 agrees at 11 bases. This CDR3 contains 16 residues. The germline CDR1 and CDR2 sequences are SGHRS and YFSETQ. Trimming at V came to 2 bases and at J to 5 bases, leaving 6 bases not matched to a gene. In DNA form, the CDR3 reads TGCGCCAGCAGCTTTATTACTAGCGGGAGAGACAATGAGCAGTTCTTC. Translation gives CASSFITSGRDNEQFF.

The CDR3 here is CASSFSRGDYEQYF. The DNA of the CDR3 is TGTGCCAGCAGTTTCAGCAGGGGGGACTACGAGCAGTACTTC. This chain connects TRBV27 to TRBJ2-7; tentative D call: TRBD1 (7 bases). The CDR3 sequence is 14 residues long. Germline V gives CDR1 MNHEY, CDR2 SMNVEV (reference sequence). Trimming took off 3 bases at V and 3 bases at J, with 12 bases between the two ends.

This clone has only a few counts. The V gene is TRBV6-7, the J gene TRBJ1-2, with D maybe TRBD1 (6 bases). TRBV6-7 is an ORF for which the function is uncertain. The CDR3 runs 13 residues. V lost 8 bases to trimming and J lost 5 bases, with 15 bases between them. The CDR3 DNA sequence: TGTGCCAGCCCGCGGGCGGACAGATATGGCTACACCTTC. Protein product: CASPRADRYGYTF.

The chain couples TRBV5-1 to TRBJ2-1, with D hard to call. The V and J ends lost 4 bases and 0 bases respectively, with 14 bases between them. In germline, CDR1 is SGHRS, CDR2 YFSETQ. This CDR3 spans 16 amino acids. CDR3 DNA: TGCGCCAGCAGCCGTGAGGTGCCAAGCTCCTACAATGAGCAGTTCTTC. Its translation is CASSREVPSSYNEQFF.